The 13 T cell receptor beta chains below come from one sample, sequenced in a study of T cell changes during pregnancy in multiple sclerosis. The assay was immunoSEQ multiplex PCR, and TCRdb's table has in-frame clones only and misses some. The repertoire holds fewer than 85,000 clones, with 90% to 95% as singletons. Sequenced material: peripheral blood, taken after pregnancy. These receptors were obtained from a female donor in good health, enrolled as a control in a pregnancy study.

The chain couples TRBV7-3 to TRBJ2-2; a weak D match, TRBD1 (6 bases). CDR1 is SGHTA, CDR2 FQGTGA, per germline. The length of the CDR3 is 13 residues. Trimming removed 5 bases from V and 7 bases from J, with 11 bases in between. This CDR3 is CASSVAGVGELFF. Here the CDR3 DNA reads TGTGCCAGCAGCGTAGCAGGGGTCGGGGAGCTGTTTTTT.

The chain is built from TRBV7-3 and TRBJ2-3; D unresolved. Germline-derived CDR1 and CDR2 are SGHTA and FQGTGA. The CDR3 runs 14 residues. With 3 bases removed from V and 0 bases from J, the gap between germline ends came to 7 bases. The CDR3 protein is CASSLGTSTDTQYF. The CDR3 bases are TGTGCCAGCAGCTTGGGCACTAGCACAGATACGCAGTATTTT.

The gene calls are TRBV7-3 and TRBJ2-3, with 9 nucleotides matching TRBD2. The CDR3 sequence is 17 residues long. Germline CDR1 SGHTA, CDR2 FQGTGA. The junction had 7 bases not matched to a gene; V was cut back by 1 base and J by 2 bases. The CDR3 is CASSLKGGGANTDTQYF. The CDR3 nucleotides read TGTGCCAGCAGCTTAAAAGGCGGGGGGGCCAACACAGATACGCAGTATTTT. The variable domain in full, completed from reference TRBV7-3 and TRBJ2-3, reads GAGVSQTPSNKVTEKGKYVELRCDPISGHTALYWYRQSLGQGPEFLIYFQGTGAADDSGLPNDRFFAVRPEGSVSTLKIQRTERGDSAVYLCASSLKGGGANTDTQYFGPGTRLTVL.

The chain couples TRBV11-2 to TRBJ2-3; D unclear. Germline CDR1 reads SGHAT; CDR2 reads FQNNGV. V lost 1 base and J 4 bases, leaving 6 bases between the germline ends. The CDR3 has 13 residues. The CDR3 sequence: CASSLGSPDTQYF. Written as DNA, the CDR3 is TGTGCCAGCAGCTTAGGTAGTCCAGATACGCAGTATTTT.

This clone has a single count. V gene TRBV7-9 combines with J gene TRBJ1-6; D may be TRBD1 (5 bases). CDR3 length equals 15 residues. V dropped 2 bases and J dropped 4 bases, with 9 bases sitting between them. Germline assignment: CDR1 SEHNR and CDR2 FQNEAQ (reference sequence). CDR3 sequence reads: CASSLQDNYNSPLHF. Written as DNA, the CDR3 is TGTGCCAGCAGCTTACAGGACAATTATAATTCACCCCTCCACTTT.

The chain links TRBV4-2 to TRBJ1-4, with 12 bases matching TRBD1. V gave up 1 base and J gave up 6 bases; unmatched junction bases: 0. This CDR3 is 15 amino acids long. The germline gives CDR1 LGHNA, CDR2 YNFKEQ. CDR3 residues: CASSQGDRGHEKLFF. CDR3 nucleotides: TGTGCCAGCAGCCAAGGGGACAGGGGGCATGAAAAACTGTTTTTT.

CDR3 sequence: CASSGRDRDGVHNEQFF. As DNA, the CDR3 is TGTGCCAGCAGCGGCCGGGACAGGGATGGGGTCCACAATGAGCAGTTCTTC. The chain joins TRBV21-1 to TRBJ2-1; the DNA was not compared with TRBD1, the D call given in the table. TRBV21-1 is a documented pseudogene. The CDR3 extends over 17 amino acids.

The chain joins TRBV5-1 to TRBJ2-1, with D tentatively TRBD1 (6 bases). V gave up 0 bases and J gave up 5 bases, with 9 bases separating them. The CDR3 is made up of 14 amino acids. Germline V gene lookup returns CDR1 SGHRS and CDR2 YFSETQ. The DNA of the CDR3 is TGCGCCAGCAGCTTGGTTCAGGGGAACAATGAGCAGTTCTTC. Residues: CASSLVQGNNEQFF.

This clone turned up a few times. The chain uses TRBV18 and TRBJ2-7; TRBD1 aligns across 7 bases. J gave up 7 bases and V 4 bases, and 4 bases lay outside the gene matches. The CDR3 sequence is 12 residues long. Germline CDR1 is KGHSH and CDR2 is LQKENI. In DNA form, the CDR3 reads TGTGCCAGCTCACTCGACAGGGAAGAGCAGTACTTC. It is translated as CASSLDREEQYF.

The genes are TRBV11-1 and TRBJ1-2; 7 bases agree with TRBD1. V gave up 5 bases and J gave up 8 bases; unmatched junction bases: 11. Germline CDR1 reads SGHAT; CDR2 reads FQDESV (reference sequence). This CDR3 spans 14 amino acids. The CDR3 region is CASSMTGRGRGYTF. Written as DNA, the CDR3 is TGTGCCAGCAGCATGACAGGGAGAGGTCGAGGCTACACCTTC.

The CDR3 sequence: CASRKPGTGDTGELFF. The CDR3 nucleotides read TGTGCCAGCCGCAAACCCGGGACAGGGGACACCGGGGAGCTGTTTTTT. The V and J genes are TRBV28 and TRBJ2-2; the match to TRBD1 covers 10 bases. V shed 8 bases, J shed 3 bases, and the junction held 9 bases outside the gene matches. Germline CDR1 and CDR2: MDHEN and SYDVKM. The CDR3 extends over 16 amino acids.

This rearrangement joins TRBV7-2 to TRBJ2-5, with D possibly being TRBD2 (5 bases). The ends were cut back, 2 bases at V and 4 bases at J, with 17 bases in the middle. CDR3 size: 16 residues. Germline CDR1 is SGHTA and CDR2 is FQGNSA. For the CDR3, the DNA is TGTGCCAGCAGCTTATACGAGGGTTCGTCACTAGAGACCCAGTACTTC. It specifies CASSLYEGSSLETQYF. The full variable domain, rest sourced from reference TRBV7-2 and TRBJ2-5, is GAGVSQSPSNKVTEKGKDVELRCDPISGHTALYWYRQSLGQGLEFLIYFQGNSAPDKSGLPSDRFSAERTGGSVSTLTIQRTQQEDSAVYLCASSLYEGSSLETQYFGPGTRLLVL.

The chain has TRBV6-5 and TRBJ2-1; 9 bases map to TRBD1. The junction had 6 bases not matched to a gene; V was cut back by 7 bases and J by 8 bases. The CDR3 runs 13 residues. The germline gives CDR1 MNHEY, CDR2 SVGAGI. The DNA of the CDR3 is TGTGCCAGCACAGGACAGGGGACCGATGAGCAGTTCTTC. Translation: CASTGQGTDEQFF.